The 21 T cell receptor beta chains in this list originate from one sample, sequenced in a study of T cells after yellow fever vaccination. TCRdb recomputed calls from the 5' RACE reads with MiXCR, one row per CDR3 protein. The sample has approximately 550,000 distinct CDR3 sequences, 13% seen once. Sequencing was performed on PBMCs, taken on the day of the yellow fever booster vaccination. Receptor source: a young man who received the YFV17D yellow fever vaccine.

This chain uses TRBV18 with TRBJ2-7; D perhaps matches TRBD2 (5 bases). Germline CDR1 and CDR2: KGHSH and LQKENI. The CDR3 is 15 residues long. V lost 2 bases and J 7 bases, leaving 18 bases between the germline ends. The CDR3, as DNA: TGTGCCAGCTCACCAGAGGGATCCTCTACTGGAGAGCAGTACTTC. Amino acids: CASSPEGSSTGEQYF. Full variable domain (outside the CDR3, taken from reference TRBV18 and TRBJ2-7): NAGVMQNPRHLVRRRGQEARLRCSPMKGHSHVYWYRQLPEEGLKFMVYLQKENIIDESGMPKERFSAEFPKEGPSILRIQQVVRGDSAAYFCASSPEGSSTGEQYFGPGTRLTVT.

This clonotype was seen only a few times. The chain has TRBV11-1 and TRBJ2-1; 12 nucleotides align to TRBD2. CDR1 is SGHAT, CDR2 FQDESV, per germline (reference sequence). CDR3 size: 16 residues. Trimming took 6 bases from V and 5 from J; bases not matched to a gene: 8. The CDR3 reads CASSPRTSGNNNEQFF. CDR3 coding DNA: TGTGCCAGCAGTCCTCGGACTAGCGGGAATAACAATGAGCAGTTCTTC.

J is TRBJ2-1 and V is TRBV7-9, with D uncertain. The CDR3 sequence is 17 residues long. CDR1 SEHNR and CDR2 FQNEAQ come from the germline V gene (reference sequence). V dropped 0 bases and J dropped 6 bases, with 18 bases sitting between them. DNA for the CDR3: TGTGCCAGCAGCTTAGCCCTTCGTGGACCCCTCGTCAATGAGCAGTTCTTC. Its protein is CASSLALRGPLVNEQFF.

This clonotype was found a few times. The chain recombines TRBV12-3 or TRBV12-4 with TRBJ2-6; 8 positions agree with TRBD1. Trimming at V came to 6 bases and at J to 2 bases, leaving 9 bases not matched to a gene. The CDR3 has 17 amino acids. The CDR3, as DNA: TGTGCCAGCAGGCCCGGACAGGGAGTGCCTGGGGCCAACGTCCTGACTTTC. Residues: CASRPGQGVPGANVLTF.

This clonotype was counted a few times. The rearrangement links TRBV7-2 to TRBJ2-1; 13 bases are shared with TRBD2. Per germline, CDR1 SGHTA and CDR2 FQGNSA. The CDR3 is 15 amino acids. V shed 5 bases, J shed 8 bases, and the junction held 6 bases outside the gene matches. CDR3 nucleotide sequence: TGTGCCAGCAGCAGCCGACTAGCGGGAGGCTATGAGCAGTTCTTC. Translating it yields CASSSRLAGGYEQFF. The full variable domain, its missing parts supplied by reference TRBV7-2 and TRBJ2-1, is GAGVSQSPSNKVTEKGKDVELRCDPISGHTALYWYRQSLGQGLEFLIYFQGNSAPDKSGLPSDRFSAERTGGSVSTLTIQRTQQEDSAVYLCASSSRLAGGYEQFFGPGTRLTVL.

This clonotype was found a few times. The chain employs TRBV4-3 and TRBJ2-2; D not resolved. V was shortened by 0 bases and J by 7 bases, with 9 bases between the two germline ends. The CDR3 contains 14 residues. Germline values: CDR1 LGHNA, CDR2 YSLEER. The CDR3 spells CASSQDPYGGELFF. The CDR3 coding sequence is TGCGCCAGCAGCCAAGATCCTTACGGCGGGGAGCTGTTTTTT.

The chain carries TRBV19 and TRBJ2-5; no definite D call. Trimming left V 5 bases short and J 4 bases short, with 8 bases between. Germline V gene data show CDR1 as LNHDA and CDR2 as SQIVND (reference sequence). The CDR3 is 12 amino acids. The CDR3 DNA is TGTGCCAGTAGTGCCCAACGAGAGACCCAGTACTTC. Its translation: CASSAQRETQYF.

This clonotype has a handful of counts. V and J are TRBV7-2 and TRBJ2-7; a weak D match, TRBD2 (6 bases). The CDR3 sequence is 14 residues long. Trimming pared 2 bases from V and 4 bases from J, leaving 12 bases between. Germline V gene sequence: CDR1 SGHTA, CDR2 FQGNSA. CDR3 amino acids: CASSLRLGDYEQYF. Here the CDR3 DNA reads TGTGCCAGCAGCTTAAGACTAGGGGATTACGAGCAGTACTTC.

The chain carries TRBV20-1 and TRBJ1-6; the D gene is possibly TRBD1 (5 bases). The CDR3 is made up of 13 amino acids. CDR1 is DFQATT and CDR2 is SNEGSKA in the germline V gene (reference sequence). Trimming left V 3 bases short and J 3 bases short, with 6 bases between. In DNA, the CDR3 is TGCAGTGCTAGGACAGACTATAATTCACCCCTCCACTTT. This encodes CSARTDYNSPLHF.

This clonotype was seen a few times. The chain links TRBV12-3 or TRBV12-4 to TRBJ2-5; D gene ambiguous. This CDR3 contains 11 residues. The ends were cut back, 5 bases at V and 7 bases at J, with 8 bases in the middle. The CDR3 nucleotides read TGTGCCAGCAGTAAAGTAGGGACCCAGTACTTC. Translated, it gives CASSKVGTQYF.

The chain carries TRBV2 and TRBJ2-7; perhaps TRBD2 as D (6 bases). This CDR3 contains 13 residues. CDR1 is SNHLY, CDR2 FYNNEI, per germline. V was shortened by 7 bases and J by 7 bases, with 17 bases between the two germline ends. CDR3 bases: TGTGCCAGCATCGCGGGGCCCTCGCGGGAGCAGTACTTC. Translation: CASIAGPSREQYF.

Only a few counts were recorded for this clonotype. This chain joins TRBV3-1 and TRBJ2-7, with 13 bases lining up with TRBD2. Germline-derived CDR1 and CDR2 are LGHDT and YNNKEL (reference sequence). CDR3 length equals 16 residues. The J segment lost 0 bases and the V segment lost 4 bases, leaving 3 bases of the junction unmatched. CDR3 residues: CASSLGLAGISYEQYF. The CDR3 nucleotides are TGTGCCAGCAGCCTGGGACTAGCGGGGATCTCCTACGAGCAGTACTTC.

This clonotype was recorded a few times. The rearrangement links TRBV7-2 to TRBJ1-1; D uncertain. The CDR3 runs 14 residues. Deletions cut 1 base from V and 6 bases from J, with 12 bases between. The germline gives CDR1 SGHTA, CDR2 FQGNSA. The DNA for the CDR3 is TGTGCCAGCAGCTTAGGTGTAACGGGGTCTGAAGCTTTCTTT. It encodes CASSLGVTGSEAFF.

The CDR3 region is CASRDRVVHEQYF. The CDR3 DNA reads as TGTGCCAGCCGGGACAGGGTTGTCCACGAGCAGTACTTC. The V and J genes are TRBV7-9 and TRBJ2-7; 9 bases fit TRBD1. The junction had 7 bases not matched to a gene; V was cut back by 8 bases and J by 5 bases. Germline assignment: CDR1 SEHNR and CDR2 FQNEAQ (reference sequence). CDR3 length equals 13 residues.

This clonotype showed up just a few times. The rearrangement uses TRBV24-1 and TRBJ2-2; perhaps TRBD1 as D (6 bases). The germline V and J ends were trimmed by 8 bases and 3 bases, with 6 bases remaining between them. The CDR3 sequence is 12 residues long. Looked up from germline, CDR1 is KGHDR and CDR2 is SFDVKD. CDR3 in amino acids: CATKGDTGELFF. The CDR3 DNA reads TGTGCCACCAAGGGGGACACCGGGGAGCTGTTTTTT.

The chain recombines TRBV9 with TRBJ2-1; possibly TRBD2 for D (5 bases). The CDR3 has 13 amino acids. V gave up 2 bases and J gave up 10 bases, with 13 bases separating them. From germline, CDR1 is SGDLS and CDR2 YYNGEE. This chain's CDR3 is CASSVDGPGEQFF. In nucleotides, the CDR3 is TGTGCCAGCAGCGTGGACGGCCCGGGGGAGCAGTTCTTC.

The chain recombines TRBV10-3 with TRBJ2-3, with D possibly matching TRBD2 (5 bases). Germline-derived CDR1 and CDR2 are ENHRY and SYGVKD. This CDR3 comprises 14 residues. The V and J ends lost 4 bases and 1 base respectively, with 9 bases between them. CDR3 protein: CAISVSGGTDTQYF. In DNA, the CDR3 is TGTGCCATCAGTGTAAGCGGTGGCACAGATACGCAGTATTTT.

The genes are TRBV27 and TRBJ2-1; D uncertain. The germline gives CDR1 MNHEY, CDR2 SMNVEV (reference sequence). The CDR3 is made up of 14 amino acids. Trimming shortened V by 5 bases and J by 8 bases, and 16 bases separated the two germline ends. The CDR3 region is CASSPPWASDEQFF. CDR3 coding DNA: TGTGCCAGCAGTCCGCCCTGGGCCTCGGATGAGCAGTTCTTC.

This clonotype was picked up a small number of times. This chain joins TRBV5-4 and TRBJ1-6; 8 bases are shared with TRBD1. J gave up 9 bases and V 3 bases, and 14 bases lay outside the gene matches. Germline V gives CDR1 SGHNT, CDR2 YYREEE (reference sequence). This CDR3 spans 17 amino acids. CDR3 DNA sequence: TGTGCCAGCAGCTCGAGCCGGGACAGGTTGTGGGGTTCACCCCTCCACTTT. Protein: CASSSSRDRLWGSPLHF.

This clonotype occurred a few times. The chain links TRBV6-2 or TRBV6-3 to TRBJ2-3; 7 positions agree with TRBD2. The CDR3 is 17 amino acids. The ends lost 2 bases at V and 3 bases at J; junction bases unmatched: 11. Germline CDR1 is MNHEY and CDR2 is SVGEGT. In DNA form, the CDR3 reads TGTGCCAGCAGTTACCCGGTAGCGGGTTCAAGTACAGATACGCAGTATTTT. This gives the protein CASSYPVAGSSTDTQYF.

This clonotype was recorded a few times. J is TRBJ2-4 and V is TRBV28; TRBD1 or TRBD2 may be the D gene (5 bases each). Germline V gene data show CDR1 as MDHEN and CDR2 as SYDVKM. Trimming stripped 6 bases from V and 3 bases from J, with 15 bases between. The CDR3 has 15 residues. CDR3 coding DNA: TGTGCCAGCAGCCTTGGACTGAGGGGCAAAAACATTCAGTACTTC. It yields the protein CASSLGLRGKNIQYF.